Each of the 27 T cell receptor beta chains below was sequenced from the same sample in a study of Ad26.COV2.S vaccination and SARS-CoV-2 variants. Clones were read by immunoSEQ multiplex PCR, and TCRdb kept only the in-frame ones, dropping some. The sample includes 380,000 or so clones, 83% of them seen just once. Treatment denoted: about 20 received Ad26.COV2.S at low or high dose, single or two shots; roughly 5 received placebo; per-sample allocation not given. The investigators took samples on day 63 after the first vaccine or placebo injection. This specimen consisted of peripheral blood, obtained in a trial of Ad26.COV2.S vaccine versus placebo. The receptors come from a person aged 18-60 years who received the Ad26.COV2.S COVID-19 vaccine or a placebo.

This chain links TRBV7-2 with TRBJ2-5; a possible D gene is TRBD1 (6 bases). Deletions cut 5 bases from V and 5 bases from J, with 12 bases between. The length of the CDR3 is 13 residues. Germline V gene data show CDR1 as SGHTA and CDR2 as FQGNSA. CDR3 DNA sequence: TGTGCCAGCAGCCCGTTTAGGGGGGAGACCCAGTACTTC. It is translated as CASSPFRGETQYF.

This chain joins TRBV4-1 and TRBJ2-6; maybe TRBD1 (6 bases). The CDR3 has 17 amino acids. Trimming cost V 4 bases and J 0 bases, with 13 bases left between them. Germline V gives CDR1 MGHRA, CDR2 YSYEKL. The CDR3 DNA follows: TGCGCCAGCAGCCGACAGGAAACAAGCTCTGGGGCCAACGTCCTGACTTTC. This sequence encodes CASSRQETSSGANVLTF.

This chain's CDR3 is CASSARGGHLGTQYF. The DNA for the CDR3 is TGTGCCAGCAGCGCCCGGGGGGGCCATTTGGGTACGCAGTATTTT. The V gene is TRBV7-8, the J gene TRBJ2-3, with 8 positions matching TRBD2. V shed 5 bases and J 8 bases; nucleotides not matched to a gene: 12. The CDR3 runs to 15 residues. Germline V gene lookup returns CDR1 SGHVS and CDR2 FQNEAQ.

The CDR3 region is CATSRDPREETQYF. CDR3 bases: TGTGCCACCAGCAGAGATCCCAGGGAAGAGACCCAGTACTTC. This sequence joins TRBV15 and TRBJ2-5; weak D call: TRBD1 (5 bases). V lost 0 bases, J lost 3 bases, and 8 bases lay in between. CDR3 length equals 14 residues. Germline V lookup: CDR1 LNHNV, CDR2 YYDKDF (reference sequence). The complete variable domain, with remaining parts taken from reference TRBV15 and TRBJ2-5, reads DAMVIQNPRYQVTQFGKPVTLSCSQTLNHNVMYWYQQKSSQAPKLLFHYYDKDFNNEADTPDNFQSRRPNTSFCFLDIRSPGLGDTAMYLCATSRDPREETQYFGPGTRLLVL.

This clone occurred once. The V gene is TRBV2, the J gene TRBJ1-2; weak D call: TRBD1 (5 bases). The CDR3 has 12 residues. V was trimmed by 8 bases and J by 4 bases, leaving 11 bases between them. Per germline, CDR1 SNHLY and CDR2 FYNNEI. CDR3 residues: CASSLQGYGYTF. In DNA, the CDR3 is TGTGCCAGCTCTCTGCAGGGCTATGGCTACACCTTC.

This clone has only one observation. This chain joins TRBV10-3 and TRBJ1-5; 7 bases are a match to TRBD1. The junction had 2 bases not matched to a gene; V was cut back by 10 bases and J by 2 bases. The CDR3 totals 12 residues. CDR1 and CDR2 (germline): ENHRY, SYGVKD. CDR3 DNA: TGTGCCAGCAGGGGGGGCAATCAGCCCCAGCATTTT. Translated, it gives CASRGGNQPQHF.

This clone was counted many times. J is TRBJ1-6 and V is TRBV3-1 (or the pseudogene TRBV3-2); D is uncertain. CDR1 LGHDT and CDR2 YNNKEL come from the germline V gene (reference sequence). V gave up 4 bases and J gave up 10 bases, with 8 bases separating them. The CDR3 runs to 12 residues. CDR3 bases: TGTGCCAGCAGCCTCCCGGGATCACCCCTCCACTTT. The encoded protein is CASSLPGSPLHF.

The genes are TRBV7-2 and TRBJ2-3; either TRBD1 or TRBD2 may supply D (5 bases each). V lost 5 bases and J lost 5, with 20 bases in between. The CDR3 is 16 residues long. Germline values: CDR1 SGHTA, CDR2 FQGNSA. The CDR3 reads CASSPPRRGAKDTQYF. CDR3 in DNA: TGTGCCAGCAGCCCGCCCCGAAGGGGAGCAAAAGATACGCAGTATTTT.

The V gene is TRBV12-5, the J gene TRBJ2-5; D remains unclear. Germline V gene data show CDR1 as LGHNT and CDR2 as FRNRAP. V was pared by 5 bases and J by 9 bases, with 10 bases between. CDR3 length: 11 amino acids. The CDR3 DNA reads as TGTGCTAGTGGTCCCTTTTTAGCCCAGTACTTC. As protein: CASGPFLAQYF.

This chain uses TRBV7-2 with TRBJ2-1; D uncertain. Germline CDR1 is SGHTA and CDR2 is FQGNSA. CDR3 length equals 12 residues. Trimming left V 6 bases short and J 8 bases short, with 11 bases between. CDR3 sequence reads: CASSTRPDEQFF. In nucleotides, the CDR3 is TGTGCCAGCAGTACGCGGCCCGATGAGCAGTTCTTC.

The V and J genes are TRBV5-4 and TRBJ1-2, with a weak D call TRBD1 (5 bases). The CDR3 has 15 residues. Germline V gene data show CDR1 as SGHNT and CDR2 as YYREEE (reference sequence). V was cut by 2 bases and J by 4 bases, with 15 bases left in between. In nucleotides, the CDR3 is TGTGCCAGCAGCTTAATAGGGGCCAGTAGCTATGGCTACACCTTC. This encodes CASSLIGASSYGYTF. Variable domain in full (rest from reference TRBV5-4 and TRBJ1-2): ETGVTQSPTHLIKTRGQQVTLRCSSQSGHNTVSWYQQALGQGPQFIFQYYREEENGRGNFPPRFSGLQFPNYSSELNVNALELDDSALYLCASSLIGASSYGYTFGSGTRLTVV.

A remark on this clone: Other DNA sequences in this specimen translate into the identical CDR3. This chain uses TRBV6-1 with TRBJ1-1; D uncertain. The ends were cut back, 3 bases at V and 5 bases at J, with 7 bases in the middle. CDR3 length equals 12 residues. Germline V gene data show CDR1 as MNHNS and CDR2 as SASEGT. CDR3 nucleotides: TGTGCCAGCAGTGAGTTAGGGACTGAAGCTTTCTTT. Encoded protein: CASSELGTEAFF.

This chain links TRBV7-9 with TRBJ2-7, with D tentatively TRBD1 (5 bases). Trimming stripped 6 bases from V and 5 bases from J, with 17 bases between. This CDR3 region has 14 residues. CDR1 is SEHNR, CDR2 FQNEAQ, per germline (reference sequence). CDR3: CASRRTTDSDEQYF. The CDR3 DNA follows: TGTGCCAGCAGGCGGACGACAGATTCCGACGAGCAGTACTTC.

The table lists this clone with many counts. The rearrangement joins TRBV16 to TRBJ1-6; no clear D gene. Between the trimmed V and J ends, which lost 2 bases and 5 bases, there was a span of 10 bases. Germline assignment: CDR1 KGHSY and CDR2 FQNENV. The CDR3 spans 15 residues. CDR3 amino acids: CASSQGRLNNSPLHF. CDR3 DNA sequence: TGTGCCAGCAGCCAAGGCAGACTTAATAATTCACCCCTCCACTTT.

V and J are TRBV19 and TRBJ1-3, with unresolved D. Germline V gene data show CDR1 as LNHDA and CDR2 as SQIVND (reference sequence). V was trimmed by 7 bases and J by 2 bases, leaving 15 bases between them. The CDR3 contains 15 residues. CDR3 nucleotide sequence: TGTGCCAGTACCTCGAAGGCTACCACTGGAAACACCATATATTTT. It is translated as CASTSKATTGNTIYF.

The V gene is TRBV7-9, the J gene TRBJ1-5, with unresolved D. Trimming stripped 5 bases from V and 2 bases from J, with 10 bases between. CDR1 is SEHNR, CDR2 FQNEAQ, per germline (reference sequence). CDR3 length equals 14 residues. The CDR3 loop is CASSHAGGNQPQHF. The CDR3 DNA is TGTGCCAGCAGCCACGCGGGAGGCAATCAGCCCCAGCATTTT.

On this clone itself: Other DNA sequences in this sample translate to the same CDR3. The rearrangement joins TRBV5-6 to TRBJ2-7; the D is unclear. Germline CDR1 reads SGHDT; CDR2 reads YYEEEE. Trimming removed 2 bases from V and 0 bases from J, with 9 bases in between. The CDR3 spans 14 residues. The CDR3 sequence is CASSFGRISYEQYF. DNA for the CDR3: TGTGCCAGCAGCTTTGGCAGAATCTCCTACGAGCAGTACTTC.

Judged by abundance, this clone is medium-sized. The same CDR3 arises from other DNA sequences in this sample as well. This sequence joins TRBV5-1 and TRBJ1-5; D might be TRBD1 (5 bases). V lost 0 bases and J lost 6, with 7 bases in between. The CDR3 extends over 13 amino acids. Germline CDR1 and CDR2: SGHRS and YFSETQ. Here the CDR3 reads CASSLEGAQPQHF. The CDR3 region has the DNA TGCGCCAGCAGCTTGGAAGGGGCTCAGCCCCAGCATTTT.

The chain carries TRBV6-6 and TRBJ1-5; D unclear. This CDR3 has 15 residues. From germline, CDR1 is MNHNY and CDR2 SVGAGI (reference sequence). Trimming pared 0 bases from V and 0 bases from J, leaving 6 bases between. The CDR3 protein is CASSYSPDSNQPQHF. The CDR3 nucleotides are TGTGCCAGCAGTTACTCGCCAGATAGCAATCAGCCCCAGCATTTT.

The rearrangement joins TRBV27 to TRBJ1-1; D ambiguous. The CDR3 totals 13 residues. The V gene lost 3 bases and the J gene lost 5 bases, with 10 bases spanning the gap. The germline V gene has CDR1 MNHEY and CDR2 SMNVEV (reference sequence). CDR3 sequence: CASSFFIGTEAFF. Written as DNA, the CDR3 is TGTGCCAGCAGTTTTTTCATAGGGACTGAAGCTTTCTTT.

This chain uses TRBV24-1 with TRBJ2-5; 7 bases are shared with TRBD1. Germline CDR1 reads KGHDR; CDR2 reads SFDVKD. CDR3 size: 16 residues. J gave up 0 bases and V 4 bases, and 7 bases lay outside the gene matches. CDR3 nucleotides: TGTGCCACCAGTGACTCCGGGACAGCGGACCAAGAGACCCAGTACTTC. Amino acid sequence: CATSDSGTADQETQYF.

The V and J genes are TRBV6-2 or TRBV6-3 and TRBJ2-3, with D perhaps TRBD2 (6 bases). CDR1 is MNHEY, CDR2 SVGEGT, per germline. Trimming left V 2 bases short and J 8 bases short, with 26 bases between. This CDR3 is 18 amino acids long. CDR3 loop: CASSYPPGGAGSSGTQYF. The DNA for the CDR3 is TGTGCCAGCAGTTACCCTCCCGGCGGGGCGGGAAGCTCTGGTACGCAGTATTTT.

This chain uses TRBV2 with TRBJ1-2; D unresolved. This CDR3 has 16 residues. Trimming left V 6 bases short and J 6 bases short, with 23 bases between. Looked up from germline, CDR1 is SNHLY and CDR2 is FYNNEI. CDR3 DNA sequence: TGTGCCAGCAGCTCGCAACAAGGTCCATGGTCTAATGGCTACACCTTC. Translated, it gives CASSSQQGPWSNGYTF.

The chain joins TRBV4-1 to TRBJ2-7, with 8 bases fitting TRBD2. V lost 0 bases and J lost 4; bases outside the gene matches: 8. This CDR3 is built from 16 residues. CDR1 is MGHRA, CDR2 YSYEKL, per germline. The CDR3 is CASSQETRGGIYEQYF. The DNA for the CDR3 is TGCGCCAGCAGCCAAGAAACTCGGGGGGGGATTTACGAGCAGTACTTC.

The chain has TRBV15 and TRBJ1-4, with D possibly matching TRBD1 (5 bases). The germline V gene encodes CDR1 LNHNV and CDR2 YYDKDF (reference sequence). This CDR3 is built from 13 residues. V was cut by 3 bases and J by 8 bases, with 10 bases left in between. The CDR3: CATSSRGVEKLFF. CDR3 DNA: TGTGCCACCAGCAGTAGAGGGGTCGAAAAACTGTTTTTT.

The gene calls are TRBV6-6 and TRBJ2-7; 8 bases are shared with TRBD2. Germline V gene data show CDR1 as MNHNY and CDR2 as SVGAGI (reference sequence). CDR3 size: 14 residues. The J segment lost 6 bases and the V segment lost 7 bases, leaving 11 bases of the junction unmatched. The CDR3 DNA reads as TGTGCCAGCAACGACCGCGGGGGGCAAGGCGAGCAGTACTTC. It is translated as CASNDRGGQGEQYF.

This chain links TRBV3-1 (or the pseudogene TRBV3-2) with TRBJ2-3; 10 bases agree with TRBD2. Germline CDR1 is LGHDT and CDR2 is YNNKEL (reference sequence). The J segment lost 3 bases and the V segment lost 4 bases, leaving 7 bases of the junction unmatched. There are 16 residues in the CDR3. The CDR3 nucleotides are TGTGCCAGCAGCCCCTCCGGGACTAGCGCAACAGATACGCAGTATTTT. Residues: CASSPSGTSATDTQYF.